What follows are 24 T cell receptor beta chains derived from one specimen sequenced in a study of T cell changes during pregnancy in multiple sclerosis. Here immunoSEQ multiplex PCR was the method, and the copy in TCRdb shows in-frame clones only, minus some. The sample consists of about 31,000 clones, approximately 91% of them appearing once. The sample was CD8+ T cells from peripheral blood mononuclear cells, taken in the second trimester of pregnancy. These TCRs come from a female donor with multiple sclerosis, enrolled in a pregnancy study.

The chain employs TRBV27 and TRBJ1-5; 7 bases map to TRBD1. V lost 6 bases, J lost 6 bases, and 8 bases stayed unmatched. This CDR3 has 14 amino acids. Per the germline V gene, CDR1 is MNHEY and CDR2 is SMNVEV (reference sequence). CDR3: CASSLNRGGQPQHF. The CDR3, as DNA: TGTGCCAGCAGCTTGAACAGGGGTGGTCAGCCCCAGCATTTT.

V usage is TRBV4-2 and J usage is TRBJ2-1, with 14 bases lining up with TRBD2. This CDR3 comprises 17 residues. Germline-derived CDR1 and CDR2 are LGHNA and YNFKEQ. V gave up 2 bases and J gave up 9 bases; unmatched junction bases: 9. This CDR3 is CASSQLGLAGEMSEQFF. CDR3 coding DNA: TGTGCCAGCAGCCAACTGGGACTAGCGGGAGAGATGAGTGAGCAGTTCTTC.

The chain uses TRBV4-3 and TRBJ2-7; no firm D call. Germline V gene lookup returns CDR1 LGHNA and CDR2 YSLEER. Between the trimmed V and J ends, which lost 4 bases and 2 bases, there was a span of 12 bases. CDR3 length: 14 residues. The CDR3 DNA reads TGCGCCAGCAGCCCCGCGGATAACCCCTACGAGCAGTACTTC. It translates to CASSPADNPYEQYF.

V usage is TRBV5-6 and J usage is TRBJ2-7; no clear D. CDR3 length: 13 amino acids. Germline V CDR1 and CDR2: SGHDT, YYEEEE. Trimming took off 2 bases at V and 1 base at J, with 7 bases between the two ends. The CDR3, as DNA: TGTGCCAGCAGCTTTCTTTCTTCCTACGAGCAGTACTTC. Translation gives CASSFLSSYEQYF.

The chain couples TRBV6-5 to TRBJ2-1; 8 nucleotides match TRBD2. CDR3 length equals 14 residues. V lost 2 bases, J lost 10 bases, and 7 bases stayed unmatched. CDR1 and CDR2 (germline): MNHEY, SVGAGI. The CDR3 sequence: CASSYEAGVGEQFF. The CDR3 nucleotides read TGTGCCAGCAGTTACGAAGCGGGAGTAGGGGAGCAGTTCTTC.

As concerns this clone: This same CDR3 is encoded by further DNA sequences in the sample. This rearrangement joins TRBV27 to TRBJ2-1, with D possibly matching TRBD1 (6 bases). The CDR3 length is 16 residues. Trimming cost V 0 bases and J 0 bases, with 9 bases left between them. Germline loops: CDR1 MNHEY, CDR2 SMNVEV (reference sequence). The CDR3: CASSLSGQSSYNEQFF. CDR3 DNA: TGTGCCAGCAGTTTATCGGGACAAAGCTCCTACAATGAGCAGTTCTTC.

DNA of the CDR3: TGTGCCAGTAGTATGTCCCGGGACAGCCACTATAGCAATCAGCCCCAGCATTTT. Translation: CASSMSRDSHYSNQPQHF. This chain joins TRBV19 and TRBJ1-5; 7 bases are a match to TRBD1. The CDR3 spans 18 residues. The germline V gene encodes CDR1 LNHDA and CDR2 SQIVND (reference sequence). V was clipped by 3 bases and J by 0 bases; unmatched bases: 11.

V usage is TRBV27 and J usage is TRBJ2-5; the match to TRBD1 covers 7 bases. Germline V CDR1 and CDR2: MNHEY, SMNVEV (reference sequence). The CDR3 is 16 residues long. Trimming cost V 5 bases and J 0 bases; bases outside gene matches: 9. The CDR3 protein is CASSPRQGIYQETQYF. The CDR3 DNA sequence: TGTGCCAGCAGTCCCCGACAGGGAATTTACCAAGAGACCCAGTACTTC.

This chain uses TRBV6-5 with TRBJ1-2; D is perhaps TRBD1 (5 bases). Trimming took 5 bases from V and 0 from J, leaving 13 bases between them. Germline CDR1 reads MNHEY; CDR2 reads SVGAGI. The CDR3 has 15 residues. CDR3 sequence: CASSRRAEANYGYTF. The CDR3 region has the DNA TGTGCCAGCAGTCGCAGGGCCGAAGCTAACTATGGCTACACCTTC.

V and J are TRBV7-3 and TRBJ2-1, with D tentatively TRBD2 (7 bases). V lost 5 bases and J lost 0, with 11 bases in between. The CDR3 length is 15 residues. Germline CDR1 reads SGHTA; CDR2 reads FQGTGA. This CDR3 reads CASSPRGGSYNEQFF. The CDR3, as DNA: TGTGCCAGCAGCCCAAGGGGGGGCTCCTACAATGAGCAGTTCTTC.

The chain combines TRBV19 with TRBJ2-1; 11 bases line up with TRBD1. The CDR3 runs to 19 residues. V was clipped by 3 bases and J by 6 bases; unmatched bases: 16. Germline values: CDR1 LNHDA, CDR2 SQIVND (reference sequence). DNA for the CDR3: TGTGCCAGTAGTATGTCCGGGACAGGGGGGCCCTTTAAGTCCAATGAGCAGTTCTTC. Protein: CASSMSGTGGPFKSNEQFF.

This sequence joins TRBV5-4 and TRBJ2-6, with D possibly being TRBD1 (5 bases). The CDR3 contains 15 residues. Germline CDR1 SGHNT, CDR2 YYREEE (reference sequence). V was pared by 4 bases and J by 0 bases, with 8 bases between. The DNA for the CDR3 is TGTGCCAGCAGCAAAGACAGCTCTGGGGCCAACGTCCTGACTTTC. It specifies CASSKDSSGANVLTF.

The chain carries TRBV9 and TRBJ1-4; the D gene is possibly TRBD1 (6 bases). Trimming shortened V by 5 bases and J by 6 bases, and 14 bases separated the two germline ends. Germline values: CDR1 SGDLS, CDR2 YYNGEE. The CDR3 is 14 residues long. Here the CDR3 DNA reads TGTGCCAGCAGTACAGGGTTTAGTGATGAAAAACTGTTTTTT. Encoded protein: CASSTGFSDEKLFF.

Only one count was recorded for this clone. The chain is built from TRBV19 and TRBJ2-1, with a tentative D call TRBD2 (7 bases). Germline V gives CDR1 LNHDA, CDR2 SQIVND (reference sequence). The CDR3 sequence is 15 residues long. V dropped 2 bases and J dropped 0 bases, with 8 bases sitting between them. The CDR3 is CASSIRGGSYNEQFF. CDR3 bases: TGTGCCAGTAGTATAAGGGGGGGCTCCTACAATGAGCAGTTCTTC.

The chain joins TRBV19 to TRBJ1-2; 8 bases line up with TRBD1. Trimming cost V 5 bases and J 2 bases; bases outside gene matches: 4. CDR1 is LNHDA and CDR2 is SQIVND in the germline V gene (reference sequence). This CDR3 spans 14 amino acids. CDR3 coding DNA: TGTGCCAGTAGTGGACAGGGCGCAAACTATGGCTACACCTTC. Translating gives CASSGQGANYGYTF.

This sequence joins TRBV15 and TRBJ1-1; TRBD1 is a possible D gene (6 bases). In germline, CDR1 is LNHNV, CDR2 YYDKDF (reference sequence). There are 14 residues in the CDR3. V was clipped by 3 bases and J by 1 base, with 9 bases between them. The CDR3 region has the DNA TGTGCCACCAGCAGTCGCAGGGGGAACACTGAAGCTTTCTTT. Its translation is CATSSRRGNTEAFF.

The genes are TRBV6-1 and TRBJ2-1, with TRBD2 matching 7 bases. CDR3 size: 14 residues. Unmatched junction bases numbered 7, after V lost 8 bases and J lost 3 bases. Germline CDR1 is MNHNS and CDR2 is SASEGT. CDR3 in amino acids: CASVGLADYNEQFF. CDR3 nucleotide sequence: TGTGCCAGCGTGGGGCTAGCGGACTACAATGAGCAGTTCTTC.

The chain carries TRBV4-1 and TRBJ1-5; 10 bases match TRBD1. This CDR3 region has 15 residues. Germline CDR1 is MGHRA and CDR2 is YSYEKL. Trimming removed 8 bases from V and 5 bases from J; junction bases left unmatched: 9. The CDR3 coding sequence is TGCGCCAGCGGAACAATTGGACAGGGGGATCAGCCCCAGCATTTT. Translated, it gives CASGTIGQGDQPQHF.

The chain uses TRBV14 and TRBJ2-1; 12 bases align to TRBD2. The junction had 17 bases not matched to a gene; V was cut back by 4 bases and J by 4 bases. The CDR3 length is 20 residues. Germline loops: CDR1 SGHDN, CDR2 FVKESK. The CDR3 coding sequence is TGTGCCAGCAGCCCTAGATTCTCCGGGACTAGCGGGCGTCTGTACAATGAGCAGTTCTTC. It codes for CASSPRFSGTSGRLYNEQFF.

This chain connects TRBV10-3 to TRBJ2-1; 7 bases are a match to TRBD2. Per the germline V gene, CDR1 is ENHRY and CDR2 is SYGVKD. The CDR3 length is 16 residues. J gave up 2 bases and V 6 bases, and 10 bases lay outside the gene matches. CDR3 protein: CAISGYSGTTYNEQFF. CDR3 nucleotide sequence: TGTGCCATCAGCGGATACAGCGGGACCACCTACAATGAGCAGTTCTTC.

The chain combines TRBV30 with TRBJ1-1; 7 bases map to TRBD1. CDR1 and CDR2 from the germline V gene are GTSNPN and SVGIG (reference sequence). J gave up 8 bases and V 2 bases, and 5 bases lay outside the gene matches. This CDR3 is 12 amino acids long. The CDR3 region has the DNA TGTGCCTGGAGTCGGGGACAGATAGAAGCTTTCTTT. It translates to CAWSRGQIEAFF.

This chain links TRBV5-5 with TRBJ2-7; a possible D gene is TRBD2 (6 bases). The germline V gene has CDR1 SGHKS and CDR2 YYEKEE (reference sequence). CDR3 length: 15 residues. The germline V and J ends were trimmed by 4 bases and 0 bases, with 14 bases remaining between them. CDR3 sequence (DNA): TGTGCCAGCAGCCAAGAGGAGGGGAGCTCCTACGAGCAGTACTTC. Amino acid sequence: CASSQEEGSSYEQYF.

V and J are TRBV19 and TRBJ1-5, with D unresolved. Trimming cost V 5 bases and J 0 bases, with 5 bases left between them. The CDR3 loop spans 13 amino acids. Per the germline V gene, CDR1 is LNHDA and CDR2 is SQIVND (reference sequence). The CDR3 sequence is CASSPVSNQPQHF. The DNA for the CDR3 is TGTGCCAGTAGTCCGGTTAGCAATCAGCCCCAGCATTTT.

For the CDR3, the DNA is TGTGCCAGCAGTACCCGACAGGGGAGCATGAACACTGAAGCTTTCTTT. Its translation: CASSTRQGSMNTEAFF. This chain uses TRBV27 with TRBJ1-1; 8 bases are a match to TRBD1. Germline CDR1 reads MNHEY; CDR2 reads SMNVEV (reference sequence). The V segment lost 5 bases and the J segment 0 bases; nucleotides outside the gene matches: 8. CDR3 length equals 16 residues.